Each of the 13 T cell receptor beta chains below was sequenced from the same sample in a study of human T cells and chemical hapten exposure. Time point noted: patch test 2, 6 weeks after DPC sensitization. Treatment meaning: therapeutic diphenylcyclopropenone sensitization with weekly scalp DPC. TCRdb re-called the RACE reads through MiXCR, storing one row per CDR3 protein. The sample lists around 82,000 distinct CDR3 sequences, 6.5% to 8% occurring once. Sequenced here: whole blood, sampled in connection with sensitization to the hapten diphenylcyclopropenone (DPC). These receptors originate from a woman aged 25 to 39 with alopecia areata. Some clones in this sample may be carry-over from other donors' samples.

The table lists this clonotype with many counts. V usage is TRBV7-3 and J usage is TRBJ1-3; D unresolved. The CDR3 is made up of 14 amino acids. Trimming took off 1 base at V and 4 bases at J, with 8 bases between the two ends. Germline loops: CDR1 SGHTA, CDR2 FQGTGA. The CDR3 sequence is CASSLSPTGNTIYF. The CDR3 nucleotides are TGTGCCAGCAGCTTAAGTCCTACGGGAAACACCATATATTTT.

This chain joins TRBV7-9 and TRBJ1-1; tentatively, D is TRBD1 (5 bases). CDR1 is SEHNR and CDR2 is FQNEAQ in the germline V gene (reference sequence). The length of the CDR3 is 15 residues. V shed 5 bases and J shed 2 bases, with 15 bases lying between them. The CDR3: CASSRTDSVNTEAFF. CDR3 sequence (DNA): TGTGCCAGCAGCCGGACCGACAGCGTAAACACTGAAGCTTTCTTT.

This rearrangement joins TRBV7-9 to TRBJ1-2; no clear D gene. The CDR3 covers 14 residues. In germline, CDR1 is SEHNR, CDR2 FQNEAQ (reference sequence). Trimming removed 1 base at V and 8 bases at J, with 14 bases between. The CDR3 DNA sequence: TGTGCCAGCAGCTTAGACCCTCTCCTTTTCGGCTACACCTTC. Translation: CASSLDPLLFGYTF.

Many counts were recorded for this clonotype. The CDR3: CASSAGWSSYNSPLHF. CDR3 DNA sequence: TGTGCCAGCAGTGCCGGATGGAGCTCCTATAATTCACCCCTCCACTTT. This chain connects TRBV6-1 to TRBJ1-6; D is unclear. Germline loops: CDR1 MNHNS, CDR2 SASEGT. V gave up 4 bases and J gave up 0 bases, with 10 bases separating them. CDR3 length: 16 amino acids.

The table lists this clonotype with many counts. The chain links TRBV2 to TRBJ2-5; 7 bases align to TRBD2. The CDR3 spans 14 residues. Germline assignment: CDR1 SNHLY and CDR2 FYNNEI. V shed 4 bases, J shed 4 bases, and the junction held 6 bases outside the gene matches. The CDR3 loop reads CASSGERGGETQYF. CDR3 coding DNA: TGTGCCAGCAGTGGTGAGCGGGGTGGAGAGACCCAGTACTTC.

At least ten counts were recorded for this clonotype. V gene TRBV12-3 or TRBV12-4 combines with J gene TRBJ1-1, with 10 positions matching TRBD1. Trimming cost V 4 bases and J 5 bases; bases outside gene matches: 7. The length of the CDR3 is 15 residues. The CDR3 sequence: CASSSRTGGDTEAFF. The DNA of the CDR3 is TGTGCCAGCAGTTCCCGGACAGGGGGAGATACTGAAGCTTTCTTT.

This clonotype was found many times. The rearrangement joins TRBV7-3 to TRBJ1-1; D gene uncertain. Germline V gives CDR1 SGHTA, CDR2 FQGTGA. V gave up 1 base and J gave up 2 bases, with 8 bases separating them. There are 14 residues in the CDR3. CDR3 protein: CASSLNPLNTEAFF. The DNA for the CDR3 is TGTGCCAGCAGCTTAAACCCGCTTAACACTGAAGCTTTCTTT.

In this sample, this clonotype turned up many times. This chain joins TRBV6-5 and TRBJ1-1, with D hard to call. The CDR3 has 14 residues. Germline V gene data show CDR1 as MNHEY and CDR2 as SVGAGI. The V gene lost 2 bases and the J gene lost 5 bases, with 12 bases spanning the gap. The chain's CDR3 is CASSYDGKGTEAFF. The CDR3 nucleotides are TGTGCCAGCAGTTACGACGGGAAGGGTACTGAAGCTTTCTTT.

The CDR3 region is CAWNPLVGAAEAFF. In DNA, the CDR3 is TGTGCCTGGAATCCCTTGGTTGGGGCGGCTGAAGCTTTCTTT. This rearrangement joins TRBV30 to TRBJ1-1, with D perhaps matching TRBD1 (5 bases). Germline lookup yields CDR1 GTSNPN and CDR2 SVGIG (reference sequence). This CDR3 spans 14 amino acids. V was trimmed by 4 bases and J by 6 bases, leaving 18 bases between them.

This clonotype has at least ten counts. This chain uses TRBV20-1 with TRBJ2-3, with 7 bases identical to TRBD2. The germline V gene encodes CDR1 DFQATT and CDR2 SNEGSKA (reference sequence). The length of the CDR3 is 12 residues. CDR3 protein: CSPSGSTDTQYF. CDR3 DNA sequence: TGCAGCCCTAGCGGAAGCACAGATACGCAGTATTTT.

Many counts were recorded for this clonotype. J is TRBJ2-3 and V is TRBV29-1; D not certain. The CDR3 extends over 12 amino acids. Trimming removed 3 bases at V and 0 bases at J, with 4 bases between. Germline CDR1 reads SQVTM; CDR2 reads ANQGSEA. CDR3 in amino acids: CSVDPSTDTQYF. CDR3 DNA sequence: TGCAGCGTTGACCCGAGCACAGATACGCAGTATTTT.

This clonotype was counted only a few times. The chain carries TRBV29-1 and TRBJ2-7; D is uncertain. This CDR3 is 12 amino acids long. Germline loops: CDR1 SQVTM, CDR2 ANQGSEA. Trimming took 1 base from V and 2 from J, leaving 6 bases between them. In DNA form, the CDR3 reads TGCAGCGTTGAAGGTCCGGCCTACGAGCAGTACTTC. Protein product: CSVEGPAYEQYF.

The sample holds many counts of this clonotype. The genes are TRBV6-5 and TRBJ2-5; D tentatively reads TRBD1 or TRBD2 (5 bases each). This CDR3 spans 11 amino acids. Germline CDR1 and CDR2: MNHEY and SVGAGI. V lost 8 bases and J 2 bases, leaving 6 bases between the germline ends. CDR3: CASWGQETQYF. The DNA for the CDR3 is TGTGCCAGCTGGGGGCAAGAGACCCAGTACTTC.